The rows below give T cell receptor beta chains drawn from one sample of a study of blood T cell repertoires in COVID-19. Method: immunoSEQ multiplex PCR; TCRdb's copy keeps in-frame clones and lacks some. The sample comprises some 240,000 clones, about four fifths of which are singletons, and about 1.6% rests with the top ten. Specimen: peripheral blood. All receptors derive from a woman aged 40 to 49 who had recovered from COVID-19. The CDR3 runs from the conserved cysteine through the conserved F or W. Fields, in order: V gene, clone size, D gene, CDR3 length, J gene, CDR3 protein, CDR3 DNA. The D gene is left open where the match is weak. Clone size, where shown, is once, few, many, or a class for clones that have expanded.

V: TRBV16; size: -; D: TRBD2; length: 15; J: TRBJ2-5; CDR3: CASSRTSGYQETQYF; DNA: TGTGCCAGCAGCCGGACTAGCGGGTACCAAGAGACCCAGTACTTC
V: TRBV11-3; size: -; D: -; length: 14; J: TRBJ2-1; CDR3: CASRMQGSYNEQFF; DNA: TGTGCCAGCAGGATGCAGGGGAGCTACAATGAGCAGTTCTTC
V: TRBV7-3; size: -; D: -; length: 15; J: TRBJ2-5; CDR3: CASSPARSAPGTQYF; DNA: TGTGCCAGCAGCCCAGCAAGGTCGGCACCGGGGACCCAGTACTTC
V: TRBV19; size: -; D: -; length: 11; J: TRBJ2-1; CDR3: CASTLYNEQFF; DNA: TGTGCCAGTACCCTCTACAATGAGCAGTTCTTC
V: TRBV28; size: -; D: TRBD1; length: 17; J: TRBJ1-5; CDR3: CASSPLDRDYSNQPQHF; DNA: TGTGCCAGCAGTCCACTGGACAGGGACTATAGCAATCAGCCCCAGCATTTT
V: TRBV3-1/TRBV3-2; size: -; D: TRBD1; length: 13; J: TRBJ1-2; CDR3: CASSPNRGPGYTF; DNA: TGTGCCAGCAGCCCAAACAGGGGGCCAGGCTACACCTTC
V: TRBV12-3/TRBV12-4; size: -; D: -; length: 10; J: TRBJ2-3; CDR3: CASSLYTQYF; DNA: TGTGCCAGCAGCCTATATACGCAGTATTTT
V: TRBV5-5; size: -; D: TRBD2; length: 14; J: TRBJ2-7; CDR3: CASMGGLVTYEQYF; DNA: TGTGCCAGCATGGGGGGACTAGTCACCTACGAGCAGTACTTC
V: TRBV30; size: -; D: TRBD1; length: 14; J: TRBJ1-6; CDR3: CAWRGQGYNSPLHF; DNA: TGTGCCTGGAGGGGACAGGGCTATAATTCACCCCTCCACTTT
V: TRBV28; size: once; D: TRBD1; length: 14; J: TRBJ2-7; CDR3: CASDPRQGAGEQYF; DNA: TGTGCCAGCGACCCAAGACAGGGGGCGGGAGAGCAGTACTTC
V: TRBV4-1; size: -; D: -; length: 16; J: TRBJ2-5; CDR3: CASSQAIAANQETQYF; DNA: TGCGCCAGCAGCCAAGCGATAGCGGCAAACCAAGAGACCCAGTACTTC
V: TRBV4-2; size: few; D: TRBD1; length: 17; J: TRBJ2-2; CDR3: CASSQVQGAISTGELFF; DNA: TGTGCCAGCAGCCAAGTGCAGGGGGCGATCAGCACCGGGGAGCTGTTTTTT
V: TRBV2; size: -; D: TRBD1; length: 16; J: TRBJ1-2; CDR3: CASSAIGSVTGGGYTF; DNA: TGTGCCAGCAGTGCTATAGGAAGCGTGACAGGGGGTGGCTACACCTTC
V: TRBV28; size: -; D: TRBD1; length: 17; J: TRBJ2-7; CDR3: CASSIPGQGWSGYEQYF; DNA: TGTGCCAGCAGTATCCCGGGACAGGGGTGGTCGGGCTACGAGCAGTACTTC
V: TRBV28; size: -; D: TRBD1; length: 17; J: TRBJ1-2; CDR3: CASSVRQGAMGIYGYTF; DNA: TGTGCCAGCAGTGTCCGACAGGGGGCCATGGGAATCTATGGCTACACCTTC
V: TRBV7-9; size: -; D: TRBD1; length: 13; J: TRBJ2-5; CDR3: CASRLQGVETQYF; DNA: TGTGCCAGCAGACTACAGGGGGTGGAGACCCAGTACTTC
V: TRBV3-1/TRBV3-2; size: few; D: -; length: 16; J: TRBJ2-1; CDR3: CASSPWGGGPNNEQFF; DNA: TGTGCCAGCAGCCCCTGGGGAGGGGGTCCGAACAATGAGCAGTTCTTC
V: TRBV3-1/TRBV3-2; size: once; D: -; length: 13; J: TRBJ1-2; CDR3: CASSQPGIYGYTF; DNA: TGTGCCAGCAGCCAACCAGGGATATATGGCTACACCTTC
V: TRBV6-5; size: -; D: -; length: 13; J: TRBJ1-5; CDR3: CASSPTGTQPQHF; DNA: TGTGCCAGCAGCCCAACAGGGACCCAGCCCCAGCATTTT
V: TRBV28; size: -; D: -; length: 13; J: TRBJ1-2; CDR3: CASSPGQTYGYTF; DNA: TGTGCCAGCAGTCCGGGACAAACCTATGGCTACACCTTC
V: TRBV10-3; size: -; D: TRBD1; length: 18; J: TRBJ2-7; CDR3: CAISASGTGGSFTYEQYF; DNA: TGTGCCATCAGTGCATCCGGGACAGGGGGCTCGTTTACCTACGAGCAGTACTTC
V: TRBV5-1; size: -; D: -; length: 13; J: TRBJ2-5; CDR3: CASSGRTKETQYF; DNA: TGCGCCAGCAGCGGGAGGACGAAAGAGACCCAGTACTTC
V: TRBV24-1; size: -; D: TRBD1; length: 14; J: TRBJ1-2; CDR3: CATSGQGENYGYTF; DNA: TGTGCCACCAGCGGACAGGGTGAAAACTATGGCTACACCTTC
V: TRBV5-1; size: once; D: -; length: 15; J: TRBJ1-6; CDR3: CASSSSGQDNSPLHF; DNA: TGCGCCAGCAGCTCATCGGGACAAGATAATTCACCCCTCCACTTT
V: TRBV18; size: -; D: -; length: 14; J: TRBJ2-2; CDR3: CASSPPGRTGELFF; DNA: TGTGCCAGCTCACCACCGGGGCGTACCGGGGAGCTGTTTTTT
V: TRBV24-1; size: -; D: -; length: 17; J: TRBJ1-5; CDR3: CATSEGGLGDSNQPQHF; DNA: TGTGCCACCAGTGAGGGAGGGTTGGGCGATAGCAATCAGCCCCAGCATTTT
V: TRBV7-9; size: -; D: -; length: 13; J: TRBJ2-2; CDR3: CASSLSRTGELFF; DNA: TGTGCCAGCAGCTTATCCCGGACCGGGGAGCTGTTTTTT